The entry below gives a single T cell receptor (beta chain) sequence along with its context. This receptor's antigen is unknown. Base qualities are not provided; no much larger clone lies one nucleotide away. The data belong to a study of CD8 T cells in Susac syndrome (dated by TCRdb to between 2019 and 2020). Looking at the study overall: The study used repertoire sequencing to test whether antigen drove CD8+ T cell activation and differentiation in Susac syndrome.

The germline ends are 9 bases apart after V is trimmed by 0 bases and J by 6 bases. Reading from cysteine to phenylalanine, the CDR3 counts 13 amino acids. The DNA shown is the 39-base CDR3, in frame from base 1. Taken from the germline V gene (reference sequence), the CDR1 and CDR2 loops are GTSNPN and SVGIG. On the study overall, not on this receptor specifically: The number of individuals in the TCR sequencing and HLA analysis was recognized as being relatively small.

Peripheral blood CD8+ and CD4+ T cells from healthy donors, Susac syndrome patients and multiple sclerosis patients were profiled by high-throughput TCR beta sequencing. The multiple sclerosis controls were treatment-naive patients whose relapsing-remitting disease, either stable or active, fulfilled the revised McDonald criteria. Bulk CD8+ and CD4+ T cells were purified by magnetic negative isolation, while CD8+ TEMRA cells were enriched using FACS. Blood was drawn into EDTA tubes, processed within 24 hours, and PBMCs were isolated by density gradient centrifugation. PBMCs intended for TCR sequencing were cryopreserved in liquid nitrogen and were subsequently thawed in a 37 degrees C water bath. The sorted or isolated CD4+, CD8+ and CD8+ TEMRA cells had a purity of 90% or higher. RNA was extracted using the RNeasy kit, and about 0.45 to 1 microgram was reverse transcribed with random hexamers. The immunoSEQ multiplex PCR assay, covering 54 Vbeta and 13 Jbeta segments, was used to amplify TCR beta CDR3 regions. To correct PCR amplification bias, a synthetic template baseline was used for both primer optimization and computational correction. The study's processing was this. Only productive sequences were kept, with reads annotated to V, D and J genes according to IMGT and analyzed in immunoSEQ Analyzer. Clonality was computed as one minus Shannon entropy normalized by log2 of the number of productive unique sequences. For each patient and control, public and private clones were evaluated among the 100 most prevalent clones. Clones were defined as Susac-specific if absent from the healthy and MS cohorts, from some 1,000 published viral clones and from other ImmuneACCESS disease sequences. Starting from the raw public reads, TCRdb applied fastp trimming at Q25, assembled clones with MiXCR and retained in-frame beta chains. Rows are combined by CDR3 protein, so each entry shows the most common genes and DNA. The V and J calls and clone size come from TCRdb's table, not from the authors' own analysis. Here the sample has about 250,000 distinct CDR3 sequences; about 94% occur a single time. The ten largest clones capture roughly 0.07% of the sample.

Sequenced sample: CD4+ T cells from PBMCs. The chain is assembled from TRBV30 and TRBJ1-5, with a weak D call of TRBD1 (5 bases match). The sequence was collected from a human donor with multiple sclerosis. The sequenced DNA is TGTGCCTGGAGTGTCGGGGGTGGTCAGCCCCAGCATTTT. Its coded protein is CAWSVGGGQPQHF.